This TCR beta chain stems from a study of cytomegalovirus exposure and HLA in healthy donors. On the study more broadly: Around 180 million T cells yielded more than 90 million unique TCR beta sequences in earlier analysis.

Turning to this clone: A read error may account for a junction end that differs from germline.

The PCR had 60 Vbeta and 13 Jbeta primers. Some clones are missing from TCRdb's copy, which holds only in-frame ones; the method was immunoSEQ multiplex PCR. The sample lists about 180,000 clones, roughly 80% occurring once. The length of the CDR3 is 15 residues. CDR1 MGHRA and CDR2 YSYEKL come from the germline V gene. The TCR sequence derives from a man in his fifties or sixties in good health and CMV-seronegative. The material sequenced was PBMCs. This chain links TRBV4-1 with TRBJ1-2; D gene uncertain. For the CDR3, the DNA is TGCGCCAGCAGCCAAGATCGCGGTAGTGGCTTTGACTACCCCTTC. This sequence encodes CASSQDRGSGFDYPF.